The 7 T cell receptor beta chains presented below share a single source sample, sequenced in a study of blood T cell repertoires in COVID-19. TCRdb keeps only in-frame clones here, not all; method: immunoSEQ multiplex PCR. Of about 350,000 clones listed, roughly 90% are singletons. Sequenced material: peripheral blood. These receptors all come from a woman aged 55-69 years with COVID-19, enrolled during active disease.

This rearrangement joins TRBV6-5 to TRBJ1-1; D might be TRBD1 (6 bases). Germline loops: CDR1 MNHEY, CDR2 SVGAGI. V was cut by 0 bases and J by 5 bases, with 10 bases left in between. CDR3 length equals 14 residues. CDR3 sequence (DNA): TGTGCCAGCAGTTACTCGGGGAGGGGGACTGAAGCTTTCTTT. This encodes CASSYSGRGTEAFF.

The J gene is TRBJ2-1, the V gene TRBV21-1; the table's D call TRBD2 went unverified against the DNA. TRBV21-1 is an annotated pseudogene. The CDR3 has 18 residues. DNA for the CDR3: TGTGCCAGCAGCAAACCGCCGGCAGGGAGGGGGTCCTACAATGAGCAGTTCTTC. Its translation is CASSKPPAGRGSYNEQFF.

This chain joins TRBV5-5 and TRBJ1-1, with D maybe TRBD1 (5 bases). Germline V gene data show CDR1 as SGHKS and CDR2 as YYEKEE (reference sequence). CDR3 length: 14 residues. V was clipped by 2 bases and J by 2 bases, with 10 bases between them. CDR3 DNA: TGTGCCAGCAGCTTTCGTCAGGGCAACACTGAAGCTTTCTTT. Translating it yields CASSFRQGNTEAFF.

The chain uses TRBV29-1 and TRBJ1-2; 7 nucleotides line up with TRBD1. With V trimmed by 4 bases and J by 4 bases, 9 bases remained unmatched. Germline CDR1 is SQVTM and CDR2 is ANQGSEA. The CDR3 totals 14 residues. CDR3 protein: CSVVGPTGAYGYTF. For the CDR3, the DNA is TGCAGCGTTGTAGGTCCCACAGGGGCCTATGGCTACACCTTC.

The V call is TRBV19, the J call TRBJ1-2; no definite D call. Trimming shortened V by 6 bases and J by 3 bases, and 11 bases separated the two germline ends. This CDR3 is built from 13 residues. Germline CDR1 is LNHDA and CDR2 is SQIVND (reference sequence). The CDR3, as DNA: TGTGCCAGTAGCCGGTACGAGGACTATGGCTACACCTTC. This translates into CASSRYEDYGYTF.

The V gene is TRBV5-5, the J gene TRBJ2-5, with D possibly TRBD2 on 6 matching bases. Germline V gene data show CDR1 as SGHKS and CDR2 as YYEKEE (reference sequence). Trimming pared 2 bases from V and 2 bases from J, leaving 10 bases between. The CDR3 sequence is 14 residues long. CDR3 protein: CASSFLEGQETQYF. The CDR3 DNA sequence: TGTGCCAGCAGCTTCTTGGAGGGTCAAGAGACCCAGTACTTC.

The chain joins TRBV15 to TRBJ2-6; a weak D match, TRBD1 (5 bases). V lost 6 bases and J lost 0, with 27 bases in between. The germline V gene has CDR1 LNHNV and CDR2 YYDKDF (reference sequence). CDR3 length: 21 residues. CDR3 DNA: TGTGCCACCAGGGACCCAAGGCCAGGGAAAATCTCCTACTCTGGGGCCAACGTCCTGACTTTC. It specifies CATRDPRPGKISYSGANVLTF. Full variable domain (missing parts from reference TRBV15 and TRBJ2-6): DAMVIQNPRYQVTQFGKPVTLSCSQTLNHNVMYWYQQKSSQAPKLLFHYYDKDFNNEADTPDNFQSRRPNTSFCFLDIRSPGLGDTAMYLCATRDPRPGKISYSGANVLTFGAGSRLTVL.